The 13 T cell receptor beta chains given below trace back to one sample, sequenced in a study of monozygotic twins with inflammatory bowel disease. TCRdb derives one entry per CDR3 protein from the 5' RACE reads, leaving out DNA. This specimen shows about 160,000 distinct CDR3 sequences; the ten leading clones hold 2.4%. The source material was blood. These TCRs come from a human donor with ulcerative colitis or Crohn's disease, or a healthy co-twin of an affected twin (not recorded which).

J is TRBJ2-3 and V is TRBV20-1; there is no DNA to check the TCRdb D call of TRBD2. CDR1 and CDR2 (germline): DFQATT, SNEGSKA (reference sequence). This CDR3 contains 16 residues. CDR3 residues: CSARDPTGGPTDTQYF.

The J gene is TRBJ2-7, the V gene TRBV19; TCRdb's D call of TRBD1 is untestable without DNA. The CDR3 length is 16 residues. Germline CDR1 reads LNHDA; CDR2 reads SQIVND (reference sequence). Here the CDR3 reads CASSIGWARASYEQYF.

J is TRBJ1-2 and V is TRBV7-9; TCRdb calls TRBD1, which cannot be checked without DNA. Germline V gene data show CDR1 as SEHNR and CDR2 as FQNEAQ (reference sequence). The CDR3 consists of 13 residues. CDR3 sequence: CASSSQGADGYTF.

This chain uses TRBV6-5 with TRBJ1-4; TCRdb selects TRBD1, and the lack of DNA leaves this call unchecked. Germline loops: CDR1 MNHEY, CDR2 SVGAGI. The CDR3 is made up of 14 amino acids. CDR3 loop: CASSSGDANEKLFF.

The chain joins TRBV12-3 or TRBV12-4 to TRBJ1-4; TCRdb lists TRBD1, though no DNA is available to test this call. The CDR3 is 14 amino acids. The CDR3 sequence is CASTTTGSNEKLFF.

This chain joins TRBV15 and TRBJ2-1; checking the TCRdb D call of TRBD2 is not possible without DNA. The CDR3 length is 15 residues. CDR1 and CDR2 (germline): LNHNV, YYDKDF (reference sequence). The CDR3 sequence: CATRLPGLAGNEQFF.

The genes are TRBV7-2 and TRBJ2-7; the TCRdb D gene call, TRBD2, has no DNA to confirm it. The CDR3 extends over 16 amino acids. The V gene's germline CDR1 is SGHTA and CDR2 FQGNSA. CDR3 loop: CASSTWGSSGAYEQYF.

J is TRBJ2-1 and V is TRBV30; TCRdb returns TRBD1, unconfirmable since there is no DNA. The V gene's germline CDR1 is GTSNPN and CDR2 SVGIG (reference sequence). This CDR3 has 11 residues. The chain's CDR3 is CAWNRAQEQFF.

The rearrangement links TRBV7-2 to TRBJ2-5. Per germline, CDR1 SGHTA and CDR2 FQGNSA. The CDR3 totals 13 residues. The CDR3 region is CASSLAYLETQYF.

The chain recombines TRBV4-2 with TRBJ2-1; no DNA is available, so the TRBD2 call from TCRdb remains unchecked. This CDR3 contains 21 residues. Germline V gene lookup returns CDR1 LGHNA and CDR2 YNFKEQ. This CDR3 reads CASSQGGLAGGFGISYNEQFF.

The CDR3: CASSQDLEGHNEQFF. The chain is built from TRBV4-2 and TRBJ2-1; the D call from TCRdb, TRBD2, cannot be confirmed without DNA. There are 15 residues in the CDR3. In germline, CDR1 is LGHNA, CDR2 YNFKEQ.

The J gene is TRBJ2-7, the V gene TRBV20-1; TCRdb indicates TRBD1, and absent DNA this call remains unverified. There are 15 residues in the CDR3. Germline loops: CDR1 DFQATT, CDR2 SNEGSKA (reference sequence). The CDR3 here is CSAPVPGRGSYEQYF.

The CDR3 is CASSSRDSQFF. V usage is TRBV7-8 and J usage is TRBJ2-4; TCRdb gives TRBD1 as the D gene, but with no DNA this cannot be confirmed. Germline CDR1 and CDR2: SGHVS and FQNEAQ. The CDR3 sequence is 11 residues long.